Shown below are 13 T cell receptor beta chains from a single sample sequenced in a study of cytomegalovirus exposure and HLA in healthy donors. A multiplex PCR was run with 60 Vbeta primers and 13 Jbeta primers. Using immunoSEQ multiplex PCR, the repertoire was profiled, and TCRdb retains in-frame clones only, with some absent. Counted here are about 55,000 clones, about 77% occurring once; the ten biggest clones make up 2% to 3%. Sequencing was performed on PBMCs. These receptors were taken from a female donor in good health and CMV-seronegative.

The V call is TRBV6-5, the J call TRBJ2-7; D is perhaps TRBD2 (6 bases). Germline lookup yields CDR1 MNHEY and CDR2 SVGAGI. This CDR3 has 14 amino acids. Trimming stripped 8 bases from V and 2 bases from J, with 16 bases between. The CDR3 DNA reads as TGTGCCAGCGCGGGACGGCGGAACCCCTACGAGCAGTACTTC. This translates into CASAGRRNPYEQYF.

This clone was detected only a few times. CDR3 protein: CASSRTEGYTF. The CDR3 DNA is TGTGCCAGCTCACGGACAGAGGGCTACACCTTC. The rearrangement links TRBV18 to TRBJ1-2, with TRBD1 as a possible D gene (6 bases). The CDR3 is 11 residues long. Per germline, CDR1 KGHSH and CDR2 LQKENI. Trimming pared 4 bases from V and 8 bases from J, leaving 8 bases between.

The chain is built from TRBV7-3 and TRBJ2-7; 7 positions match TRBD1. Germline V gene sequence: CDR1 SGHTA, CDR2 FQGTGA. The CDR3 totals 13 residues. V dropped 4 bases and J dropped 8; count of bases not matched to a gene: 8. Here the CDR3 DNA reads TGTGCCAGCAGCTCCCGACAGGGCCTGCAGCAGTACTTC. Its protein is CASSSRQGLQQYF.

This chain connects TRBV9 to TRBJ1-1, with unresolved D. The CDR3 covers 13 residues. The V gene's germline CDR1 is SGDLS and CDR2 YYNGEE. Trimming removed 2 bases from V and 0 bases from J, with 5 bases in between. CDR3 nucleotide sequence: TGTGCCAGCAGCGTTTCGTTGAACACTGAAGCTTTCTTT. The encoded protein is CASSVSLNTEAFF.

Turning to this clone: The junction shows a germline mismatch at one end, possibly a read error. The chain uses TRBV14 and TRBJ2-5; D possibly corresponds to TRBD1 (5 bases). Germline V gene sequence: CDR1 SGHDN, CDR2 FVKESK. The CDR3 sequence is 11 residues long. The CDR3 DNA reads as TGTGCCAGCAGCCAAGCAGGGTTTCCGGACTTC. Residues: CASSQAGFPDF.

V usage is TRBV7-9 and J usage is TRBJ1-3, with TRBD1 matching over 7 bases. The CDR3 is 15 residues long. V lost 1 base and J lost 2; bases outside the gene matches: 2. Germline V gene lookup returns CDR1 SEHNR and CDR2 FQNEAQ (reference sequence). The CDR3 protein is CASSLEGAPGNTIYF. The CDR3, as DNA: TGTGCCAGCAGCTTAGAGGGGGCCCCTGGAAACACCATATATTTT.

The genes are TRBV11-2 and TRBJ2-7, with TRBD1 matching over 9 bases. V dropped 2 bases and J dropped 5; count of bases not matched to a gene: 7. CDR3 length equals 15 residues. Germline assignment: CDR1 SGHAT and CDR2 FQNNGV. CDR3 loop: CASSLIWGQGHEQYF. The CDR3 DNA sequence: TGTGCCAGCAGCTTAATTTGGGGACAGGGCCACGAGCAGTACTTC.

The chain couples TRBV11-3 to TRBJ2-3; a possible D gene is TRBD2 (5 bases). Trimming stripped 5 bases from V and 3 bases from J, with 9 bases between. The CDR3 runs 13 residues. Looked up from germline, CDR1 is SGHNT and CDR2 is YENEEA. The CDR3 loop reads CASSGWETDTQYF. The CDR3 bases are TGTGCCAGCAGCGGCTGGGAGACAGATACGCAGTATTTT. Full variable domain (outside the CDR3, taken from reference TRBV11-3 and TRBJ2-3): EAGVVQSPRYKIIEKKQPVAFWCNPISGHNTLYWYLQNLGQGPELLIRYENEEAVDDSQLPKDRFSAERLKGVDSTLKIQPAELGDSAVYLCASSGWETDTQYFGPGTRLTVL.

J is TRBJ2-7 and V is TRBV5-1, with TRBD1 matching over 10 bases. This CDR3 has 15 amino acids. The V gene end was trimmed by 4 bases and the J gene end by 3 bases; junction bases not matched to a gene: 7. Germline values: CDR1 SGHRS, CDR2 YFSETQ. The DNA for the CDR3 is TGCGCCAGCAGCCCGGGACAGGGGATGGACTACGAGCAGTACTTC. Amino acid sequence: CASSPGQGMDYEQYF.

The V and J genes are TRBV5-1 and TRBJ2-3; tentative D call: TRBD1 (6 bases). V was cut by 3 bases and J by 2 bases, with 13 bases left in between. CDR1 is SGHRS and CDR2 is YFSETQ in the germline V gene. This CDR3 has 15 amino acids. Here the CDR3 reads CASSCDWTDTDTQYF. CDR3 sequence (DNA): TGCGCCAGCAGCTGTGACTGGACAGACACAGATACGCAGTATTTT.

The chain uses TRBV7-2 and TRBJ1-2; TRBD1 aligns across 10 bases. The germline V gene has CDR1 SGHTA and CDR2 FQGNSA. This CDR3 is 15 amino acids long. J was trimmed by 4 bases and V by 8 bases; bases with no gene match: 10. The CDR3 DNA reads TGTGCCAGCTTGGGACAGGGGCCATATTGCTATGGCTACACCTTC. Its protein is CASLGQGPYCYGYTF.

The rearrangement uses TRBV30 and TRBJ1-1; D is unresolved. Germline V lookup: CDR1 GTSNPN, CDR2 SVGIG (reference sequence). The CDR3 length is 11 residues. The ends were cut back, 2 bases at V and 7 bases at J, with 8 bases in the middle. The CDR3, as DNA: TGTGCCTGGAGTAGGCGGGGTGAAGCTTTCTTT. This encodes CAWSRRGEAFF.

The genes are TRBV28 and TRBJ1-1; 8 bases line up with TRBD1. The V and J ends lost 6 bases and 3 bases, in that order; junction bases with no gene match: 12. This CDR3 has 16 amino acids. CDR1 and CDR2 (germline): MDHEN, SYDVKM. The chain's CDR3 is CASRVIGQGGYTEAFF. CDR3 DNA: TGTGCCAGCAGGGTAATAGGACAGGGCGGTTACACTGAAGCTTTCTTT. Complete variable domain (other parts from reference TRBV28 and TRBJ1-1): DVKVTQSSRYLVKRTGEKVFLECVQDMDHENMFWYRQDPGLGLRLIYFSYDVKMKEKGDIPEGYSVSREKKERFSLILESASTNQTSMYLCASRVIGQGGYTEAFFGQGTRLTVV.